This T cell receptor (beta chain) was found in a study of blood T cell repertoires in COVID-19 (dated by TCRdb to the early 2020s). Notes on the research overall: The collaborator samples originated in the United States, Italy and Spain and spanned the acute and convalescent phases of COVID-19. The material from the prospective study consisted of cDNA or gDNA derived from T cells, B-cell-depleted T cells, or PBMCs. Deeply sampled blood TCRbeta repertoires from subjects exposed to, actively infected with, or recovered from COVID-19 were included in the dataset. A freely available public database, intended as a resource for researchers studying the immune response to SARS-CoV-2, is where the repertoires were released. Samples were obtained from the ongoing ImmuneRACE study (first 160 participants) and from 1,200 or so subjects provided by 6 global collaborators. A de-identified subject ID, COVID-19 status, age in years and sex were almost always included in the sample metadata. Where available, HLA class I and class II types were taken from metadata supplied by the sample provider and were not determined by assay-based typing. Study-wide conclusions, independent of this receptor: Clinical and demographic metadata were provided uncurated, with the amount varying by source and participant.

Each collaborating institution followed its own protocols to collect whole blood in K2EDTA tubes. Collaborator samples were shipped for TCRbeta analysis as frozen whole blood, isolated PBMCs, or DNA extracted from either sample type. TCRbeta CDR3 regions were amplified from genomic DNA by means of the immunoSEQ Assay, a bias-controlled multiplex PCR. Per the original workflow: The number of nucleated cells in each sample was estimated from the amplification of reference gene primers within the assay. Sequence reads were collapsed and filtered to measure the absolute abundance of every unique TCRbeta CDR3 rearrangement. Productive Simpson clonality was computed per sample as the square root of Simpson's diversity index over productive rearrangements. TCRdb carries this immuneACCESS record with in-frame sequences only. Its versions omit some clonotypes, under half of them owing to an unresolved V gene in the studies checked, with the rest unexplained. That table supplies the V and J calls and clone size; D and trimming were determined from the DNA. Present in this sample are 200,000 to 250,000 clones, roughly 82% of which were seen just once. The ten most abundant clones make up roughly 10% of the sample.

The germline V gene yields ENHRY for CDR1 and SYGVKD for CDR2. Germline trimming amounts to 6 bases on V and 2 bases on J, with 17 as the count of junction bases outside the gene matches. Taken from cysteine to phenylalanine, the CDR3 has 19 residues. The DNA shown is the 57-base CDR3, in frame from base 1. Worth noting for this clone: The antigen it recognizes is unknown. No per-base quality is available; no much larger clone lies one base away.

The specimen sequenced was peripheral blood. The rearranged segments are TRBV10-3 and TRBJ2-2, with 8 bases in between that match TRBD2. The TCR originated in a middle-aged man with active or convalescent COVID-19. Here is the DNA: TGTGCCATCAGCGAGGGTTTGGGAGGAGCGGGGGCAAACACCGGGGAGCTGTTTTTT. It translates as CAISEGLGGAGANTGELFF.